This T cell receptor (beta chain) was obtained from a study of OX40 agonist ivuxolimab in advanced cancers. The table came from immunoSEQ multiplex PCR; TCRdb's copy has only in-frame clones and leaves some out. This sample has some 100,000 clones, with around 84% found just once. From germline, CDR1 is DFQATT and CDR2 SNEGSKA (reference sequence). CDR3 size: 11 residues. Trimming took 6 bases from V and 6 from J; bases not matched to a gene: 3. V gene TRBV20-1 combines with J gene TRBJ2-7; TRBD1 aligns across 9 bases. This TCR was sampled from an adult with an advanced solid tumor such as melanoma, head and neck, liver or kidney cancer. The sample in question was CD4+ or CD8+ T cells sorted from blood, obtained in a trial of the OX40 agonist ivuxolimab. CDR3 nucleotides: TGCAGTGCAAAACAGGGGGCCGAGCAGTACGTC. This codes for CSAKQGAEQYV.